One sample yielded the 12 T cell receptor beta chains listed below, sequenced in a study of T-cell memory formation after mild COVID-19. One entry per CDR3 protein, called by TCRdb with MiXCR from the 5' RACE reads. The profile shows about 350,000 distinct CDR3 sequences, roughly 19% of them singletons. Input material: PBMCs or a T cell subset sorted from them (not recorded which). The receptors come from a man between 18 and 35 years old who had mild COVID-19 (a few samples of this study predate the infection). Cell type and time point are not known.

The chain uses TRBV12-3 or TRBV12-4 and TRBJ1-4, with 7 positions matching TRBD1. With 6 bases clipped from V and 5 bases from J, the junction kept 6 bases outside the gene matches. The length of the CDR3 is 14 residues. In nucleotides, the CDR3 is TGTGCCAGCAGCCAGACAGGGATAAATGAAAAACTGTTTTTT. Its translation is CASSQTGINEKLFF.

This chain connects TRBV7-3 to TRBJ1-2; tentatively, D is TRBD1 (6 bases). Germline assignment: CDR1 SGHTA and CDR2 FQGTGA. V dropped 2 bases and J dropped 8 bases, with 12 bases sitting between them. This CDR3 has 13 residues. CDR3 coding DNA: TGTGCCAGCAGCTTATCTCCAGGGGACGGCTACACCTTC. Amino acids: CASSLSPGDGYTF.

This clonotype counts as medium-sized (0.01 to 0.1%). The chain carries TRBV11-2 and TRBJ2-1; D might be TRBD2 (6 bases). This CDR3 is built from 17 residues. Trimming cost V 1 base and J 2 bases, with 15 bases left between them. Germline V gives CDR1 SGHAT, CDR2 FQNNGV. CDR3 amino acids: CASSLGPGTSTYNEQFF. In DNA form, the CDR3 reads TGTGCCAGCAGCTTAGGACCCGGGACTTCGACCTACAATGAGCAGTTCTTC. Drawing the rest from reference TRBV11-2 and TRBJ2-1, the complete variable domain is EAGVAQSPRYKIIEKRQSVAFWCNPISGHATLYWYQQILGQGPKLLIQFQNNGVVDDSQLPKDRFSAERLKGVDSTLKIQPAKLEDSAVYLCASSLGPGTSTYNEQFFGPGTRLTVL.

There are a few counts of this clonotype. The J gene is TRBJ2-5, the V gene TRBV5-1, with 12 bases matching TRBD2. V was clipped by 4 bases and J by 5 bases; unmatched bases: 9. The CDR3 totals 16 residues. The V gene's germline CDR1 is SGHRS and CDR2 YFSETQ. The CDR3, as DNA: TGCGCCAGCAGCCCGGCTAGCGGGGGGGCCGAGGAGACCCAGTACTTC. It translates to CASSPASGGAEETQYF.

The chain combines TRBV7-2 with TRBJ2-3, with D uncertain. CDR1 and CDR2 from the germline V gene are SGHTA and FQGNSA. Trimming took 5 bases from V and 5 from J, leaving 14 bases between them. The CDR3 has 14 amino acids. Written as DNA, the CDR3 is TGTGCCAGCAGCCCATACCCTACGCAAGATACGCAGTATTTT. It yields the protein CASSPYPTQDTQYF. Variable domain in full (rest from reference TRBV7-2 and TRBJ2-3): GAGVSQSPSNKVTEKGKDVELRCDPISGHTALYWYRQSLGQGLEFLIYFQGNSAPDKSGLPSDRFSAERTGGSVSTLTIQRTQQEDSAVYLCASSPYPTQDTQYFGPGTRLTVL.

This clonotype was seen more than once but under ten times. J is TRBJ2-3 and V is TRBV9; D possibly corresponds to TRBD2 (5 bases). This CDR3 comprises 13 residues. Germline values: CDR1 SGDLS, CDR2 YYNGEE. The V end was cut by 4 bases, the J end by 5 bases, with 11 bases between. CDR3 DNA: TGTGCCAGCAGCCCCAGTGGAGGAGATACGCAGTATTTT. It encodes CASSPSGGDTQYF.

V is TRBV28 and J is TRBJ2-1; D is uncertain. Trimming shortened V by 5 bases and J by 9 bases, and 17 bases separated the two germline ends. Looked up from germline, CDR1 is MDHEN and CDR2 is SYDVKM. The CDR3 runs 14 residues. CDR3: CASSAPALTTEQFF. CDR3 in DNA: TGTGCCAGCAGTGCCCCAGCCCTTACAACTGAGCAGTTCTTC.

This clonotype was recorded a few times. The chain couples TRBV5-1 to TRBJ2-5; the D gene could be TRBD1 or TRBD2 (5 bases each). The CDR3 sequence is 14 residues long. The germline CDR1 and CDR2 sequences are SGHRS and YFSETQ. With 5 bases removed from V and 3 bases from J, the gap between germline ends came to 14 bases. The CDR3 region is CASSGGGSEETQYF. As DNA, the CDR3 is TGCGCCAGCAGTGGGGGTGGTTCGGAAGAGACCCAGTACTTC.

This clonotype was counted between two and nine times. The chain uses TRBV3-1 and TRBJ2-7, with D maybe TRBD1 (5 bases). CDR3 size: 14 residues. Germline CDR1 LGHDT, CDR2 YNNKEL (reference sequence). Trimming pared 1 base from V and 3 bases from J, leaving 10 bases between. CDR3 loop: CASSQGRQSYEQYF. In nucleotides, the CDR3 is TGTGCCAGCAGCCAAGGGAGACAGAGCTACGAGCAGTACTTC.

This clonotype is a singleton in its sample. The V call is TRBV5-1, the J call TRBJ2-2, with TRBD1 matching over 9 bases. The V and J ends lost 4 bases and 7 bases, in that order; junction bases with no gene match: 5. There are 14 residues in the CDR3. Per germline, CDR1 SGHRS and CDR2 YFSETQ. DNA for the CDR3: TGCGCCAGCAGCCTGGGACAGGGAGGCGGGGAGCTGTTTTTT. Its protein is CASSLGQGGGELFF.

The CDR3 DNA sequence: TGTGCCAGCAGTTCAGGGGGTAGGTACGAGCAGTACTTC. The encoded protein is CASSSGGRYEQYF. The chain combines TRBV3-1 with TRBJ2-7; 7 nucleotides line up with TRBD1. V lost 6 bases to trimming and J lost 4 bases; unmatched junction nucleotides: 6. Germline V gene sequence: CDR1 LGHDT, CDR2 YNNKEL (reference sequence). This CDR3 comprises 13 residues.

The chain recombines TRBV7-2 with TRBJ1-6; D is unresolved. The ends were cut back, 1 base at V and 12 bases at J, with 13 bases in the middle. The V gene's germline CDR1 is SGHTA and CDR2 FQGNSA. The CDR3 extends over 14 amino acids. This CDR3 is CASSLVSGPQPLHF. The CDR3 nucleotides are TGTGCCAGCAGCTTAGTGAGCGGACCGCAACCCCTCCACTTT.